This T cell receptor (beta chain) derives from a study of blood T cell repertoires in COVID-19. The germline V gene encodes CDR1 SGHTA and CDR2 FQGNSA. The V end lost 3 bases, the J end lost 4 bases, and 12 bases lay between the germline ends. The CDR3 consists of 14 residues. Sequencing was performed with immunoSEQ multiplex PCR; in TCRdb, only in-frame clones are kept and a portion is missing. The top ten hold more than 15% of the sample, which has tens of thousands of clones, roughly 84% seen once. This chain joins TRBV7-2 and TRBJ2-5, with a tentative D call TRBD2 (5 bases). The sample was peripheral blood. This TCR derives from a human donor with active COVID-19. The donor label of this sample is uncertain. The CDR3 region is CASSFYGRGETQYF. The CDR3 nucleotides are TGTGCCAGCAGCTTTTATGGCCGGGGAGAGACCCAGTACTTC.